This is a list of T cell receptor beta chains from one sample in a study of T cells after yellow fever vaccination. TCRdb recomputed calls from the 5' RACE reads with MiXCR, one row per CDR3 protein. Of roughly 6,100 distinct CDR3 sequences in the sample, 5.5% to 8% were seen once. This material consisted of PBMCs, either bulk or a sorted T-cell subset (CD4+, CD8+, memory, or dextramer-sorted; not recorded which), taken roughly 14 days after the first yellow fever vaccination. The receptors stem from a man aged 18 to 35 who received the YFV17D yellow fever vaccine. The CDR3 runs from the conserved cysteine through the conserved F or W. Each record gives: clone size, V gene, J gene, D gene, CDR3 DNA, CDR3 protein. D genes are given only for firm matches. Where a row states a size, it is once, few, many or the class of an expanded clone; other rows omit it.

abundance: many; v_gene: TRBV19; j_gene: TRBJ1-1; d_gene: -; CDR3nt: TGTGCCAGTAGAGCAGGGATCACTGAAGCTTTCTTT; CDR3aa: CASRAGITEAFF
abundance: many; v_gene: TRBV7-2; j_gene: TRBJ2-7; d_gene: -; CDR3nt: TGTGCCAGCAGCTTATCGTCCCGGACCGAAGTCTACGAGCAGTACTTC; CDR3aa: CASSLSSRTEVYEQYF
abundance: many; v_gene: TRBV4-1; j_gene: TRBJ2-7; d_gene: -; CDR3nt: TGCGCCAGCAGCCCCGGGGGTGGGCCCTACGAGCAGTACTTC; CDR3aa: CASSPGGGPYEQYF
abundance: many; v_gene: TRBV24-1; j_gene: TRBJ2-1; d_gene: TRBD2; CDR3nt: TGTGCCACCAGTGACAGCCAACTAGCGGGGGGCCACAATGAGCAGTTCTTC; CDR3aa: CATSDSQLAGGHNEQFF
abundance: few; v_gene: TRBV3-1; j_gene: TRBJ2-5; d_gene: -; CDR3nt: TGTGCCACCTCCCAAGTAGTGATAGCGGTGTCACAAGAGACCCAGTACTTC; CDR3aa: CATSQVVIAVSQETQYF
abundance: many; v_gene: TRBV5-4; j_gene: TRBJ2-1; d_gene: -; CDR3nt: TGTGCCAGCAGCCCCACCGGGACTTGGGGTTACTACAATGAGCAGTTCTTC; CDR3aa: CASSPTGTWGYYNEQFF
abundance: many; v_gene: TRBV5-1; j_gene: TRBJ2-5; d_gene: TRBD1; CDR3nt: TGCGCCAGCAGCTTAATCACAGGGGGCGAGGAGACCCAGTACTTC; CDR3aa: CASSLITGGEETQYF
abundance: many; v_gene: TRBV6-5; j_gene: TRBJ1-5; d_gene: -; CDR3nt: TGTGCCAGCGCCGGGCCAAATCAGCCCCAGCATTTT; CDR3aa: CASAGPNQPQHF
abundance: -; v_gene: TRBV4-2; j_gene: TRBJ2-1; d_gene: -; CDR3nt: TGTGCCATGGGCCCCGGGGTACGGCACAATGAGCAGTTCTTC; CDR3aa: CAMGPGVRHNEQFF
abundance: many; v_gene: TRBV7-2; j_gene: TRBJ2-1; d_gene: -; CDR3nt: TGTGCCAGCAGCAGGGTTTCAGGGATGGTTGGTGAGCAGTTCTTC; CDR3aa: CASSRVSGMVGEQFF
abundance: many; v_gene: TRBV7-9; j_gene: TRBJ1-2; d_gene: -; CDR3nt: TGTGCCAGCAGCCCAGTCGGGGGTGATTGGGAAGGCTACACCTTC; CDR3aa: CASSPVGGDWEGYTF
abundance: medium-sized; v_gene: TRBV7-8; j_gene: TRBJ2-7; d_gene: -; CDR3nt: TGTGCCAGCAGCTTACCACCCTACGAGCAGTACTTC; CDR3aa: CASSLPPYEQYF
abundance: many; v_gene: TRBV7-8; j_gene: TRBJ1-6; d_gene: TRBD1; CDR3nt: TGTGCCAGCAGCGTGGGACAGGGGCTCGGTTCACCCCTCCACTTT; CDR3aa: CASSVGQGLGSPLHF
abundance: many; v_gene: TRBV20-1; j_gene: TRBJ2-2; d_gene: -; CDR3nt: TGCAGTGCTAGAACTACGCTAGGGACCGGGGAGCTGTTTTTT; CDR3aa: CSARTTLGTGELFF
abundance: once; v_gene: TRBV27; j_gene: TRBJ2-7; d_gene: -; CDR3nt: TGTGCCAGCAGTTTTAACAGGGACTACGAGCAGTACTTC; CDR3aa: CASSFNRDYEQYF
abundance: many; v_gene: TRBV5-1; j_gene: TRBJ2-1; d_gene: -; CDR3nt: TGCGCCAGCAGCTTGGGACTGAGCTCCTACAATGAGCAGTTCTTC; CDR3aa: CASSLGLSSYNEQFF
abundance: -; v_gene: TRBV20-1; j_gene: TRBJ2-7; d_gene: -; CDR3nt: TGCAGTGGCAGTTTGGGATCCTACGAGCAGTACTTC; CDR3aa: CSGSLGSYEQYF
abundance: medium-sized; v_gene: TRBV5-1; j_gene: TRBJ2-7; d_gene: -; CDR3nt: TGCGCCAGCAGCCCCGCGGAGGCCTACGAGCAGTACTTC; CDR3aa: CASSPAEAYEQYF
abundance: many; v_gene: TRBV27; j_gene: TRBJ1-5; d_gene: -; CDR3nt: TGTGCCAGCACTGGGTGGGCAGACCGGTATAGCAATCAGCCCCAGCATTTT; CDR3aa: CASTGWADRYSNQPQHF
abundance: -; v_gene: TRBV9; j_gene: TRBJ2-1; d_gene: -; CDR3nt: TGTGCCAGCCGCGTAGGGGTAGGGAGGGGGCAGGGCAAATACAATGAGCAGTTCTTC; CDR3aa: CASRVGVGRGQGKYNEQFF
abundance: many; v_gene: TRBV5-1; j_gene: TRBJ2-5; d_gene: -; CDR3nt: TGCGCCAGCAAGGTTACCGGTCCCTGGGGGTTGGAGACCCAGTACTTC; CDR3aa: CASKVTGPWGLETQYF
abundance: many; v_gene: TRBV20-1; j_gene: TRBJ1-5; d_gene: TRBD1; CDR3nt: TGCAGCCGCCGACAGGGATGGTTGAGCAATCAGCCCCAGCATTTT; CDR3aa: CSRRQGWLSNQPQHF
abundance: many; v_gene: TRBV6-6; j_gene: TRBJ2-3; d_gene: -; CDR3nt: TGTGCCAGCAGTTACACGAGTACGCAGTATTTT; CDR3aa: CASSYTSTQYF
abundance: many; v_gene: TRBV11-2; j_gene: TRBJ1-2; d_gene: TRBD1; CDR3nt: TGTGCCAGCAGCTTAGAGGCCGCGGCAGGGGGCTTGCGTGGCTACACCTTC; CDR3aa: CASSLEAAAGGLRGYTF
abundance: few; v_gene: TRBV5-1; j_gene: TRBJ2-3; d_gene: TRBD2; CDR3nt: TGCGCCAGCAGAAGCGGGGGGGGCACAGATACGCAGTATTTT; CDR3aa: CASRSGGGTDTQYF
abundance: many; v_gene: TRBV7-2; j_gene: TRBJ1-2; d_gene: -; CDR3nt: TGTGCCAGCAGCACCCCTCGGGCTTCGGGAACCTTC; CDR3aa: CASSTPRASGTF
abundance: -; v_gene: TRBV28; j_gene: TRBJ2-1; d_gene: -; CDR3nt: TGTGCCAGGGGCCCCGGGCGACGCTGCAATGAGCAGTTCTTC; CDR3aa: CARGPGRRCNEQFF
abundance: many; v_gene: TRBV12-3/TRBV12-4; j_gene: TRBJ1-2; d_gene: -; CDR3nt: TGTGCCAGCAGTCTAACCGGTTTGGGGTGGGGCTACACCTTC; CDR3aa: CASSLTGLGWGYTF
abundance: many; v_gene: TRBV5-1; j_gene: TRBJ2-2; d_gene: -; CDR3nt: TGCGCCAGCAGCTTGGTTGCCGGCCCCACCGGGGAGCTGTTTTTT; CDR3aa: CASSLVAGPTGELFF
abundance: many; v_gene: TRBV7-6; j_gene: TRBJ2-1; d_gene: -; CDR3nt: TGTGCCAGCAGCTTAGGACCGGGAACTAGGTCCTACAATGAGCAGTTCTTC; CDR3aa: CASSLGPGTRSYNEQFF
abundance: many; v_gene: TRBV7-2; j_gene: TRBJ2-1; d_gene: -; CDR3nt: TGTGCCAGCAGCTTACCTAGGCCCAATGAGCAGTTCTTC; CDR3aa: CASSLPRPNEQFF
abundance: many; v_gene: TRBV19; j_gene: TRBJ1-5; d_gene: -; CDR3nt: TGTGCCAGTAACGGCCGCAATCAGCCCCAGCATTTT; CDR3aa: CASNGRNQPQHF
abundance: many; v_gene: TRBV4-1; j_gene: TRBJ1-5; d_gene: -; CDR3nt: TGCGCCAGCAGCCATGACTTAAATCAGCCCCAGCATTTT; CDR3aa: CASSHDLNQPQHF
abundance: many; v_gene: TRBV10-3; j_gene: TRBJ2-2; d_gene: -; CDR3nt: TGTGCCTCCCTGAAGGGGCCGAACACCGGGGAGCTGTTTTTT; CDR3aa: CASLKGPNTGELFF
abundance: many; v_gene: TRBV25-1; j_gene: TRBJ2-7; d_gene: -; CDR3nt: TGTGCCTCGGAGAGGGGGTTCCCCTACGAGCAGTACTTC; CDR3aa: CASERGFPYEQYF
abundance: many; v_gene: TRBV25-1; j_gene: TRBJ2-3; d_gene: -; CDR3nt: TGTGCCAGCAGCCCCGGACAGTGGAGCCTCACAGATACGCAGTATTTT; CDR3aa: CASSPGQWSLTDTQYF
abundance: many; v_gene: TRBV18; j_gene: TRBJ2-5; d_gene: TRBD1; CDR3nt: TGTGCCAGCTCACCACAGACAGGGGTTCAAGAGACCCAGTACTTC; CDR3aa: CASSPQTGVQETQYF
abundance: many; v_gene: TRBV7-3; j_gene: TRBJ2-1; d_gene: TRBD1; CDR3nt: TGTGCCAGCAGCTTCAGAGCTGGACAGGGGCTCTATGGTGAGCAGTTCTTC; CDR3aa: CASSFRAGQGLYGEQFF
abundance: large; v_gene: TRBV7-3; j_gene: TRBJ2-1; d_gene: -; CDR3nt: TGTGCCAGCAGCGCCACCCTGGGCGAGCAGTTCTTC; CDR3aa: CASSATLGEQFF
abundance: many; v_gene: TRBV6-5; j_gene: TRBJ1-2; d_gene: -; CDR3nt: TGTGCCAGCAGTTACTGGCGCCGAGTGGAAACTAACTATGGCTACACCTTC; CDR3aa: CASSYWRRVETNYGYTF
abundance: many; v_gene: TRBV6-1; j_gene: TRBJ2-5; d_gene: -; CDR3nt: TGTGCCAGCAGCGGCGAAAGGGCGCAAGTCGCAGAGACCCAGTACTTC; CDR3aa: CASSGERAQVAETQYF
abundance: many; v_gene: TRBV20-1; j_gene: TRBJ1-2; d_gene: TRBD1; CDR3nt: TGCAGTGGGGGGACAGTCAACTATGGCTACACCTTC; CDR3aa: CSGGTVNYGYTF
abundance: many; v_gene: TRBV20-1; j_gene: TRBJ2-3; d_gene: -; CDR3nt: TGCAGTGCTCTCCCGCCCCAGCGGGGCACAGATACGCAGTATTTT; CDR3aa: CSALPPQRGTDTQYF
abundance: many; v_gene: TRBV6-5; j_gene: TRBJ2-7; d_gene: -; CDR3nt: TGTGCCAGCAGTTACTCGAACCGGGATTACTCCTACGAGCAGTACTTC; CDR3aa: CASSYSNRDYSYEQYF
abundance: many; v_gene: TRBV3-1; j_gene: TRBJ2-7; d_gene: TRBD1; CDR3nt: TGTGCCAGCAGCCATCGGACAGGGGGCGAGCAGTACTTC; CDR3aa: CASSHRTGGEQYF
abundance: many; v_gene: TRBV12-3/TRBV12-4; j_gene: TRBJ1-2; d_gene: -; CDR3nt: TGTGCCAGCAGTCCCCAAGTGCTAGGGAACTATGGCTACACCTTC; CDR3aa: CASSPQVLGNYGYTF
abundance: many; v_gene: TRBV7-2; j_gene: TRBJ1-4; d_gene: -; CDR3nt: TGTGCCAGCAGCTTAGGACCGAATGAAAAACTGTTTTTT; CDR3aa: CASSLGPNEKLFF
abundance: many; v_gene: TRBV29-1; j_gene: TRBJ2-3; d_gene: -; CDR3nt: TGCAGCGTTGAGTCGACGGGACAAGGCACAGATACGCAGTATTTT; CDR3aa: CSVESTGQGTDTQYF
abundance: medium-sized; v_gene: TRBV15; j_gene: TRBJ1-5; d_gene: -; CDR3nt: TGTGCCACCAGCAGAGAATGGGCCGTTCCGTTCAATCAGCCCCAGCATTTT; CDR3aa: CATSREWAVPFNQPQHF
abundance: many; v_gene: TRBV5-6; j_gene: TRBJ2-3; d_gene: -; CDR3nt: TGTGCCAGCAGCTTGACGGACGGGAACCGAGTAGATACGCAGTATTTT; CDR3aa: CASSLTDGNRVDTQYF
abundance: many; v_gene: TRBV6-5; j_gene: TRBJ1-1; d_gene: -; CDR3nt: TGTGCCAGCAGTTACCCGGAGTGGGTACAAACCAGCCCGAACACTGAAGCTTTCTTT; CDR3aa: CASSYPEWVQTSPNTEAFF
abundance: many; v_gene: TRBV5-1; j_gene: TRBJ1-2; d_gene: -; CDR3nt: TGCGCCAGCAGCTACCGGGACATTAAATCTGGCTACACCTTC; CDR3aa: CASSYRDIKSGYTF
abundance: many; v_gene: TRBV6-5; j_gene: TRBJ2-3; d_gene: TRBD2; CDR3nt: TGTGCCAGCACCGGGACTAGCGGAACAGATACGCAGTATTTT; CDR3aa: CASTGTSGTDTQYF
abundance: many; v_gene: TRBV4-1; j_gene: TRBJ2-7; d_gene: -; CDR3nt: TGCGCCAGCAGCCAAGATTGGACAGCCCCCGAGCAGTACTTC; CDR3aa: CASSQDWTAPEQYF
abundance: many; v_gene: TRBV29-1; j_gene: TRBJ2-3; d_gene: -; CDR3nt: TGCAGCGCCGGCCGCGGCCGGGGCCAAGATACGCAGTATTTT; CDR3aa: CSAGRGRGQDTQYF
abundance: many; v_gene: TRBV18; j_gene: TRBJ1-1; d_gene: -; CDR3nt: TGTGCCAGCTCACCATATTGGCAGCTACCAGTGAACACTGAAGCTTTCTTT; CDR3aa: CASSPYWQLPVNTEAFF
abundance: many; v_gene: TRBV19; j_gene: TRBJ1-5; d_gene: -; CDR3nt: TGTGCCAGTACCACCCATGGGGGGCGCGATCAGCCCCAGCATTTT; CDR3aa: CASTTHGGRDQPQHF
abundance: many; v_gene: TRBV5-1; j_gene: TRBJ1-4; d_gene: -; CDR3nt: TGCGCCAGCAGCCCTTCATGGGGGACTAATGAAAAACTGTTTTTT; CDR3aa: CASSPSWGTNEKLFF